The present T cell receptor (beta chain) was sequenced within a study of beta chain features in type 1 diabetes. For the study at large: Healthy donors and patients showed comparable age, gender and cell yields. Study-level points and caveats: For patients, the naive, central memory and Treg TCRB repertoires appeared more alike than for healthy donors.

Expressed TCRB transcripts were sequenced because the entire RNA isolate underwent reverse transcription. Using immunoSEQ multiplex PCR, the repertoire was profiled, and TCRdb retains in-frame clones only, with some absent. The sample has approximately 300,000 clones; roughly 11% are singletons. Germline CDR1 SGHTA, CDR2 FQGNSA. The CDR3 loop spans 15 amino acids. V lost 0 bases, J lost 8 bases, and 16 bases lay in between. Concerning this clone itself: The target antigen is unknown.

The rearrangement links TRBV7-2 to TRBJ1-1; no reliable D call. This TCR was sampled from a woman under 40 in good health. The sample consisted of naive CD4+ T cells from blood. For the CDR3, the DNA is TGTGCCAGCAGCTTAGCCACCTCCGGAAGGAGCGAAGCTTTCTTT. It specifies CASSLATSGRSEAFF.